These 15 T cell receptor beta chains came from one sample sequenced in a study of CD8 T cells in ankylosing spondylitis. Study-wide results and limits: What seemed typical of ankylosing spondylitis blood was a TCR beta motif built from roughly eight highly homologous variants.

TCRdb re-called the 5' RACE reads with MiXCR, one entry per CDR3 protein. In the table there are a few hundred thousand distinct CDR3 sequences, approximately 20% of which are singletons. Their recognized antigens are unknown. The specimen was blood, either unsorted or a sorted T cell fraction (not recorded which). Receptor source: a male donor with ankylosing spondylitis.

The V and J genes are TRBV6-1 and TRBJ1-1; D not resolved. The CDR3 is made up of 15 amino acids. Trimming left V 9 bases short and J 1 base short, with 18 bases between. Germline CDR1 reads MNHNS; CDR2 reads SASEGT. Written as DNA, the CDR3 is TGTGCCAGTGCTCGAGGCACCCGGGGGAACACTGAAGCTTTCTTT. It codes for CASARGTRGNTEAFF.

This clonotype was observed a few times. The rearrangement links TRBV6-1 to TRBJ1-2; 8 nucleotides match TRBD1. V shed 6 bases and J 2 bases; nucleotides not matched to a gene: 2. The germline CDR1 and CDR2 sequences are MNHNS and SASEGT. The CDR3 has 13 residues. The CDR3 here is CASRRDRNYGYTF. As DNA, the CDR3 is TGTGCCAGCAGACGGGACAGGAACTATGGCTACACCTTC.

This chain links TRBV5-1 with TRBJ2-3; D not resolved. Per the germline V gene, CDR1 is SGHRS and CDR2 is YFSETQ. The CDR3 consists of 15 residues. V gave up 0 bases and J gave up 3 bases, with 11 bases separating them. The CDR3 loop reads CASSLGPIGTDTQYF. The CDR3 DNA reads as TGCGCCAGCAGCTTGGGACCTATTGGGACAGATACGCAGTATTTT.

The chain carries TRBV12-3 or TRBV12-4 and TRBJ1-5; D might be TRBD1 (5 bases). The CDR3 loop spans 14 amino acids. V was trimmed by 2 bases and J by 4 bases, leaving 9 bases between them. The CDR3 DNA reads as TGTGCCAGCAGTTTATGGGCAGGGAATCAGCCCCAGCATTTT. Its protein product is CASSLWAGNQPQHF.

V and J are TRBV2 and TRBJ2-1; tentatively, D is TRBD1 or TRBD2 (6 bases each). Germline assignment: CDR1 SNHLY and CDR2 FYNNEI. The length of the CDR3 is 13 residues. The germline V and J ends were trimmed by 8 bases and 6 bases, with 14 bases remaining between them. The CDR3 sequence is CASGSGAGNEQFF. The CDR3 region has the DNA TGTGCCAGCGGGTCGGGGGCGGGCAATGAGCAGTTCTTC.

This clonotype was detected ten times or more. The chain combines TRBV15 with TRBJ1-1; D remains unclear. Germline CDR1 and CDR2: LNHNV and YYDKDF (reference sequence). The V gene lost 0 bases and the J gene lost 4 bases, with 6 bases spanning the gap. The CDR3 length is 13 residues. The CDR3 sequence is CATSRDYSTEAFF. The CDR3 region has the DNA TGTGCCACCAGCAGAGACTATAGCACTGAAGCTTTCTTT.

This clonotype was counted between two and nine times. The rearrangement links TRBV9 to TRBJ2-7, with D unresolved. V gave up 6 bases and J gave up 6 bases, with 7 bases separating them. Germline CDR1 is SGDLS and CDR2 is YYNGEE. This CDR3 region has 10 residues. As DNA, the CDR3 is TGTGCCAGCACCCGTAGCGAGCAGTACTTC. It translates to CASTRSEQYF.

The J gene is TRBJ2-7, the V gene TRBV20-1; D unclear. V was shortened by 1 base and J by 7 bases, with 11 bases between the two germline ends. The germline V gene encodes CDR1 DFQATT and CDR2 SNEGSKA (reference sequence). This CDR3 contains 12 residues. The CDR3 DNA sequence: TGCAGTGCTAGAGCCCGACATGGGGAGCAGTACTTC. Translating it yields CSARARHGEQYF.

This chain connects TRBV9 to TRBJ2-1, with D tentatively TRBD1 or TRBD2 (5 bases each). The germline CDR1 and CDR2 sequences are SGDLS and YYNGEE. Trimming took off 4 bases at V and 7 bases at J, with 18 bases between the two ends. The CDR3 runs 15 residues. The CDR3 DNA sequence: TGTGCCAGCAGCCCGTCCGGGACCACTCGGAATGAGCAGTTCTTC. Residues: CASSPSGTTRNEQFF.

This clonotype appeared a few times. The V and J genes are TRBV5-1 and TRBJ2-1, with D perhaps given as TRBD1 or TRBD2 (5 bases each). Germline V gene sequence: CDR1 SGHRS, CDR2 YFSETQ. V was trimmed by 3 bases and J by 4 bases, leaving 23 bases between them. There are 18 residues in the CDR3. The CDR3 nucleotides are TGCGCCAGCAGCTCCGACGATCACGGGGACCCTATTTACAATGAGCAGTTCTTC. It codes for CASSSDDHGDPIYNEQFF.

This sequence joins TRBV25-1 and TRBJ2-2; TRBD1 matches 8 bases. The CDR3 covers 16 residues. V gave up 3 bases and J gave up 3 bases; unmatched junction bases: 6. In germline, CDR1 is MGHDK, CDR2 SYGVNS. The CDR3 spells CASSDPIRGHTGELFF. CDR3 bases: TGTGCCAGCAGTGACCCAATCAGGGGGCACACCGGGGAGCTGTTTTTT. The variable domain in full, completed from reference TRBV25-1 and TRBJ2-2, reads EADIYQTPRYLVIGTGKKITLECSQTMGHDKMYWYQQDPGMELHLIHYSYGVNSTEKGDLSSESTVSRIRTEHFPLTLESARPSHTSQYLCASSDPIRGHTGELFFGEGSRLTVL.

V gene TRBV7-9 combines with J gene TRBJ2-1, with 9 bases fitting TRBD2. Trimming removed 4 bases from V and 8 bases from J; junction bases left unmatched: 9. The length of the CDR3 is 15 residues. Germline V CDR1 and CDR2: SEHNR, FQNEAQ (reference sequence). Here the CDR3 reads CASSSYSGSRDEQFF. In DNA, the CDR3 is TGTGCCAGCAGCTCGTATAGCGGGAGTAGGGATGAGCAGTTCTTC.

The genes are TRBV6-2 or TRBV6-3 and TRBJ2-1, with D possibly being TRBD2 (5 bases). The CDR3 spans 12 residues. CDR1 and CDR2 from the germline V gene are MNHEY and SVGEGT. V dropped 2 bases and J dropped 12 bases, with 11 bases sitting between them. In nucleotides, the CDR3 is TGTGCCAGCAGTTACACGGTACGGGGGCAGTTCTTC. Protein sequence: CASSYTVRGQFF.

This clonotype has just a few counts. This chain uses TRBV24-1 with TRBJ1-1; no reliable D call. The germline gives CDR1 KGHDR, CDR2 SFDVKD. Trimming took off 7 bases at V and 3 bases at J, with 11 bases between the two ends. The CDR3 has 13 amino acids. This CDR3 is CATRVDTYTEAFF. CDR3 sequence (DNA): TGTGCCACCAGGGTAGACACCTACACTGAAGCTTTCTTT.

The CDR3 spells CASSYISGRASVELFF. CDR3 nucleotides: TGTGCCAGCAGTTACATTAGCGGGAGGGCCTCAGTGGAGCTGTTTTTT. The V gene is TRBV6-5, the J gene TRBJ2-2; 11 positions match TRBD2. V was clipped by 2 bases and J by 10 bases; unmatched bases: 9. This CDR3 contains 16 residues. Germline CDR1 MNHEY, CDR2 SVGAGI.